This T cell receptor (beta chain) was retrieved from a study of T cell changes during pregnancy in multiple sclerosis. Assay used: immunoSEQ multiplex PCR; TCRdb lists only in-frame clones, some missing. The sample lists roughly 69,000 clones; roughly 94% were seen once. This clone was picked up one time. V was clipped by 3 bases and J by 1 base; unmatched bases: 4. From germline, CDR1 is LNHDA and CDR2 SQIVND (reference sequence). The CDR3 contains 15 residues. The sequencing used peripheral blood, collected after pregnancy. This sequence originates from a female donor with multiple sclerosis, enrolled in a pregnancy study. The V call is TRBV19, the J call TRBJ2-7, with 9 nucleotides matching TRBD1. The CDR3 sequence is CASSIGQGLSYEQYF. The CDR3 nucleotides read TGTGCCAGTAGTATCGGACAGGGGTTATCCTACGAGCAGTACTTC.